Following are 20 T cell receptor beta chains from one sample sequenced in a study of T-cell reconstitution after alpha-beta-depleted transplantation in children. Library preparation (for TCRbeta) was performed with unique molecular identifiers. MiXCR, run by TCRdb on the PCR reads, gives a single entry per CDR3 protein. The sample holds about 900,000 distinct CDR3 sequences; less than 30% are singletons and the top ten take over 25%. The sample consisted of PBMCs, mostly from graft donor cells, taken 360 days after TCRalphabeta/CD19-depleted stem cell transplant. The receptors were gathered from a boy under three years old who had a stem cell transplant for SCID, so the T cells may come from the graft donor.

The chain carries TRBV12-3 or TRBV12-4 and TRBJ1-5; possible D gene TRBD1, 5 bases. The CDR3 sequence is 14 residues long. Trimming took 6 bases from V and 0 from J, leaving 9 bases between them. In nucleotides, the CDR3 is TGTGCCAGCAGGAGGGACTATAGCAATCAGCCCCAGCATTTT. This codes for CASRRDYSNQPQHF.

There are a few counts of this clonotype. The CDR3, as DNA: TGTGCCAGCAGCGGACAACAGGGGACGGGAGAGACCCAGTACTTC. Its translation is CASSGQQGTGETQYF. The chain uses TRBV9 and TRBJ2-5, with 7 bases lining up with TRBD1. The trim removed 3 bases at V and 4 bases at J, leaving 9 bases unmatched. The germline gives CDR1 SGDLS, CDR2 YYNGEE. This CDR3 spans 15 amino acids.

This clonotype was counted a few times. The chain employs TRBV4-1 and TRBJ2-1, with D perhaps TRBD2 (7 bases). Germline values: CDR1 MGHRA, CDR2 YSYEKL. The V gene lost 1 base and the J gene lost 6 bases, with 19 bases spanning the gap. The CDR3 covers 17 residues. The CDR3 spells CASSQVAWRGPINEQFF. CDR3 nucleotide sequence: TGCGCCAGCAGCCAAGTGGCTTGGCGGGGGCCGATCAATGAGCAGTTCTTC.

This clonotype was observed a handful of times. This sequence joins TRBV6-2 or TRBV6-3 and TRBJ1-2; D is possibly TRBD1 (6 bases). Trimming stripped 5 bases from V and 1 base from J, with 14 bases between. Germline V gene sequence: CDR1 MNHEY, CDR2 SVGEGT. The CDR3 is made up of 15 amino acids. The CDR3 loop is CASSRPTGFNYGYTF. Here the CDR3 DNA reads TGTGCCAGCAGTCGACCAACAGGGTTTAACTATGGCTACACCTTC.

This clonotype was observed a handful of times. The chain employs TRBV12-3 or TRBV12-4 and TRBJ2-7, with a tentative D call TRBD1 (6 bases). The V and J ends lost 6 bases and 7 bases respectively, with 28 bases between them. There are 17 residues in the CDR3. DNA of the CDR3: TGTGCCAGCAGGGCGCCACTCGGGACAAGGGATTTGAGGGAGCAGTACTTC. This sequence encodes CASRAPLGTRDLREQYF.

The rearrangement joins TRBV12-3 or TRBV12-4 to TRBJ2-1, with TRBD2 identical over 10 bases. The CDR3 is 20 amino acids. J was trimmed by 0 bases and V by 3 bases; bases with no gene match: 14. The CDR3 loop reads CASSFGPQAGGPSSYNEQFF. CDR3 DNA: TGTGCCAGCAGTTTTGGCCCCCAAGCGGGGGGGCCGAGCTCCTACAATGAGCAGTTCTTC.

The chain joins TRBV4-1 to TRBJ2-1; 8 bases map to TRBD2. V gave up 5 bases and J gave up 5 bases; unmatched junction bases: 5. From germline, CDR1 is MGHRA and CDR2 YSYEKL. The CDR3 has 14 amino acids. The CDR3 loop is CASSGSGADNEQFF. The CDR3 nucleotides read TGCGCCAGCAGCGGTAGCGGGGCCGACAATGAGCAGTTCTTC.

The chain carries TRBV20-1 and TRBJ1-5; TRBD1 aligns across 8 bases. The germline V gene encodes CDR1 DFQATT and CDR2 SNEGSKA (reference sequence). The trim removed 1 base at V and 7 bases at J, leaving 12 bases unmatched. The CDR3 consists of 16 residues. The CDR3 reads CSARGGQATSRQPQHF. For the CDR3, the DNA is TGCAGTGCTAGAGGGGGACAGGCGACCTCCAGGCAGCCCCAGCATTTT.

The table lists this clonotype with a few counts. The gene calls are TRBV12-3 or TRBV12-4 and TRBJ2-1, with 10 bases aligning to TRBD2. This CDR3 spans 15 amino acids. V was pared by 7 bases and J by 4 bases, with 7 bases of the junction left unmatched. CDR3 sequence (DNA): TGTGCCAGCACCCTCAGCGGGGGGGTATACAATGAGCAGTTCTTC. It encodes CASTLSGGVYNEQFF.

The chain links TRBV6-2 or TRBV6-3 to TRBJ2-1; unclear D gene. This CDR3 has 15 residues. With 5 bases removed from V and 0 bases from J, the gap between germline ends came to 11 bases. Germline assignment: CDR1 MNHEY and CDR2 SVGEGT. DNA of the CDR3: TGTGCCAGCAGTACCAGACATAGCTCCTACAATGAGCAGTTCTTC. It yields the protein CASSTRHSSYNEQFF.

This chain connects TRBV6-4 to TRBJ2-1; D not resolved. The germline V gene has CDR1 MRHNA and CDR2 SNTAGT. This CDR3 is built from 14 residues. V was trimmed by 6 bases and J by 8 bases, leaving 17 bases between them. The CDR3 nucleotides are TGTGCCAGCAGCCAGACACGGGCTGGGCATGAGCAGTTCTTC. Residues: CASSQTRAGHEQFF.

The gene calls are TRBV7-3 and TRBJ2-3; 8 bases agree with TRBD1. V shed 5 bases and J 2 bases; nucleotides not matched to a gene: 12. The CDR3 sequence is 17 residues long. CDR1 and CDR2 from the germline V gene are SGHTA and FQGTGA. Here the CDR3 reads CASSPRQGMMVTDTQYF. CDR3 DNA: TGTGCCAGCAGCCCAAGACAGGGGATGATGGTCACAGATACGCAGTATTTT.

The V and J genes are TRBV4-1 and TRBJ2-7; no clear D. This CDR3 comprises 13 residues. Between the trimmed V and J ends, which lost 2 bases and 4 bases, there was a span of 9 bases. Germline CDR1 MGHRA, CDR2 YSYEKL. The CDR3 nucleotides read TGCGCCAGCAGCCAAATTATTGGTTACGAGCAGTACTTC. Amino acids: CASSQIIGYEQYF.

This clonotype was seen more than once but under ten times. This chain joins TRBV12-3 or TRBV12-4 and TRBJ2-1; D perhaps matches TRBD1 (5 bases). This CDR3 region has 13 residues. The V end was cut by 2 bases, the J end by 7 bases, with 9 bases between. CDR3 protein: CASSLWGENEQFF. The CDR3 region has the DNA TGTGCCAGCAGTTTATGGGGCGAGAATGAGCAGTTCTTC.

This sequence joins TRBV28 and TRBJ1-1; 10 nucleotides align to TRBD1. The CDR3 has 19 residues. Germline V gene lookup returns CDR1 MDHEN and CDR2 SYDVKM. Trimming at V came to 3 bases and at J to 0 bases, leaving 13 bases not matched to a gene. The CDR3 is CASSFRGQGTRYMNTEAFF. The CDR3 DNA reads TGTGCCAGCAGTTTTAGGGGACAGGGGACTAGGTACATGAACACTGAAGCTTTCTTT.

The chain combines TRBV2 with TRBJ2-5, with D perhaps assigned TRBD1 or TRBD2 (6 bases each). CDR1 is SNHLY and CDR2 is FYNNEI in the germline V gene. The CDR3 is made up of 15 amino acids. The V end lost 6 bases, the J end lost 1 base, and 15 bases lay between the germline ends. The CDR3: CASRKGGEGQETQYF. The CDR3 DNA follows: TGTGCCAGCAGAAAGGGGGGCGAGGGCCAAGAGACCCAGTACTTC.

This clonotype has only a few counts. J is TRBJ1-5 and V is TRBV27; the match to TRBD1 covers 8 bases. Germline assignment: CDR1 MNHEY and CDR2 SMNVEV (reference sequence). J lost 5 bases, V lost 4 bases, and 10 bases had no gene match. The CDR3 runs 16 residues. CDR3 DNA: TGTGCCAGCAGTTCACGGACAGGGCCCTATCATCAGCCCCAGCATTTT. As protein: CASSSRTGPYHQPQHF.

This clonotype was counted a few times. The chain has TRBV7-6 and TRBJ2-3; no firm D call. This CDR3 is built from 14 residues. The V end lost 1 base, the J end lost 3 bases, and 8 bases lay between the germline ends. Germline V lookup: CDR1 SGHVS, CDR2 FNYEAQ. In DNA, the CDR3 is TGTGCCAGCAGCTTAGGTCCCCTTACAGATACGCAGTATTTT. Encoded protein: CASSLGPLTDTQYF.

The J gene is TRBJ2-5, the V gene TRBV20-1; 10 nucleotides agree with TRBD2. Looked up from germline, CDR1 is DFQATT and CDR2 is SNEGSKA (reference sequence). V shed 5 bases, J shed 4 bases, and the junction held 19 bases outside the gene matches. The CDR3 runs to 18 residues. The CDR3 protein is CSAGRSGGAVLFGETQYF. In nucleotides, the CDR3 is TGCAGTGCTGGGAGAAGCGGGGGGGCCGTCTTATTTGGAGAGACCCAGTACTTC.

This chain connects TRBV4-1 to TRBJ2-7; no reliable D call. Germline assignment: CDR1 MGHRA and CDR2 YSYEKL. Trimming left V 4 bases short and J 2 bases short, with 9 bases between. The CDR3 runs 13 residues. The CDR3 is CASSPGSPYEQYF. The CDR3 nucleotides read TGCGCCAGCAGCCCCGGGTCCCCCTACGAGCAGTACTTC.